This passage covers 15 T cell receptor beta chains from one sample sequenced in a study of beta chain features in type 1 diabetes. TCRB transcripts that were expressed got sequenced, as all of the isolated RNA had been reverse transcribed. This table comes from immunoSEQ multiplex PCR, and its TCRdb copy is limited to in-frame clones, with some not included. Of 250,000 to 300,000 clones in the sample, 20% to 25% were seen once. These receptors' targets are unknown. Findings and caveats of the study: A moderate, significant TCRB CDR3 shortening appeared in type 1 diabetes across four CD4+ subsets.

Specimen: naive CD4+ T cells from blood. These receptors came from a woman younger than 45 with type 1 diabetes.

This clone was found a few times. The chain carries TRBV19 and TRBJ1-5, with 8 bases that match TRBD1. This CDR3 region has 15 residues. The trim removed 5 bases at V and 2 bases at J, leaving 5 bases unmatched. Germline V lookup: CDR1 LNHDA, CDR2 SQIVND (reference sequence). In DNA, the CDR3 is TGTGCCAGTAGTCTAAAGACAGGGGGCAATCAGCCCCAGCATTTT. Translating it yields CASSLKTGGNQPQHF.

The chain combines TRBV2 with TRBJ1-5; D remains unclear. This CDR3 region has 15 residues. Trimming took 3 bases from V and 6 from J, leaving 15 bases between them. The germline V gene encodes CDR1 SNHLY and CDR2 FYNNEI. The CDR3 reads CASSEGRVSIQPQHF. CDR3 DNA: TGTGCCAGCAGTGAGGGGAGGGTTAGTATTCAGCCCCAGCATTTT. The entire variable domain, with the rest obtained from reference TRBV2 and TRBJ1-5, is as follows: EPEVTQTPSHQVTQMGQEVILRCVPISNHLYFYWYRQILGQKVEFLVSFYNNEISEKSEIFDDQFSVERPDGSNFTLKIRSTKLEDSAMYFCASSEGRVSIQPQHFGDGTRLSIL.

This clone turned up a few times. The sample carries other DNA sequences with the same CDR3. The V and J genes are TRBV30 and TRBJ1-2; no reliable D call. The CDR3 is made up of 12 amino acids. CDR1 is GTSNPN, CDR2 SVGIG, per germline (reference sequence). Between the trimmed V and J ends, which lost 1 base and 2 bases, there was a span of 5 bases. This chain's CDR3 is CAWSGGNYGYTF. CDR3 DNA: TGTGCCTGGAGTGGAGGGAACTATGGCTACACCTTC.

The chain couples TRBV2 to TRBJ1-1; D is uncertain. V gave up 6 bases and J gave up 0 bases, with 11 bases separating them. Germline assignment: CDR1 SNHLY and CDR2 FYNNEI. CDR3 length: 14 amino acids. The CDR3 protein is CASSSRNMNTEAFF. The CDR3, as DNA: TGTGCCAGCAGCTCAAGAAACATGAACACTGAAGCTTTCTTT.

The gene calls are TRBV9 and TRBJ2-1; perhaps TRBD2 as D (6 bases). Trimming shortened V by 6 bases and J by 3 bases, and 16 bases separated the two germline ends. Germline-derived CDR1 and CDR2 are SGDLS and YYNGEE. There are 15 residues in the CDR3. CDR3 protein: CASTPAAGFYNEQFF. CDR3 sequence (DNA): TGTGCCAGCACCCCGGCAGCGGGCTTCTACAATGAGCAGTTCTTC. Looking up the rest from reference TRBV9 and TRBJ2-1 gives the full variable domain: DSGVTQTPKHLITATGQRVTLRCSPRSGDLSVYWYQQSLDQGLQFLIQYYNGEERAKGNILERFSAQQFPDLHSELNLSSLELGDSALYFCASTPAAGFYNEQFFGPGTRLTVL.

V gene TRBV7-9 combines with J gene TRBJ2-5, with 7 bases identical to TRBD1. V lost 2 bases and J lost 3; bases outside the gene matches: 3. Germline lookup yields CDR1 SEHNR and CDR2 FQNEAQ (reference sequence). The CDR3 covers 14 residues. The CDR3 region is CASSLYTGEETQYF. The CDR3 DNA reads TGTGCCAGCAGCTTATATACAGGGGAAGAGACCCAGTACTTC.

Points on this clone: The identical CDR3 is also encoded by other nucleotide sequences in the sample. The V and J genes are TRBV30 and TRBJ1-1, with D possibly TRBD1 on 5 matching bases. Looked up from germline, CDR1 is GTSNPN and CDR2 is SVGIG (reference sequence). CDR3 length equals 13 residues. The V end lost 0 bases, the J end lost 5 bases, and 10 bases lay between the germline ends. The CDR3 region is CAWSVLGGTEAFF. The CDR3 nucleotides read TGTGCCTGGAGTGTACTGGGGGGTACTGAAGCTTTCTTT.

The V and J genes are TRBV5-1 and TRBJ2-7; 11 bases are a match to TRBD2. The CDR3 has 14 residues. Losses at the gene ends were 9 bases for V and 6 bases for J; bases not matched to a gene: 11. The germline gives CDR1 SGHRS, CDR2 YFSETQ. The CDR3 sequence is CATSEALAGVEQYF. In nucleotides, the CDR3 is TGCGCCACCTCTGAGGCACTAGCGGGAGTCGAGCAGTACTTC. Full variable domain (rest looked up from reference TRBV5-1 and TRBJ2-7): KAGVTQTPRYLIKTRGQQVTLSCSPISGHRSVSWYQQTPGQGLQFLFEYFSETQRNKGNFPGRFSGRQFSNSRSEMNVSTLELGDSALYLCATSEALAGVEQYFGPGTRLTVT.

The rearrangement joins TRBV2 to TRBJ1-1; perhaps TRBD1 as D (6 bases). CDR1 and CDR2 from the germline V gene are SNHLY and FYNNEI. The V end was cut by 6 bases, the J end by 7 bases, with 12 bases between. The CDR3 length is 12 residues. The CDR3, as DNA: TGTGCCAGCAGCCTATCGACAGGTGAAGCTTTCTTT. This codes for CASSLSTGEAFF.

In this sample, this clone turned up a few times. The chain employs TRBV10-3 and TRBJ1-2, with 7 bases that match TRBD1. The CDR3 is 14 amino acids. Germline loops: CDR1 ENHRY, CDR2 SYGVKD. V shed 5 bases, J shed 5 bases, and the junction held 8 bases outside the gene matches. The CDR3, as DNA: TGTGCCATCAGTCCGACAGGGTTGGAGTATGGCTACACCTTC. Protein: CAISPTGLEYGYTF.

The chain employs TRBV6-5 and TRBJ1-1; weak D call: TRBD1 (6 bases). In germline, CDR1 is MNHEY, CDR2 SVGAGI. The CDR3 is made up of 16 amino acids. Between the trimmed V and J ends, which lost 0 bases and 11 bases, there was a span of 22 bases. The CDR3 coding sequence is TGTGCCAGCAGTTACTCGAGCGGGGGGCTAGTTCTAAGGGCTTTCTTT. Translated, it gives CASSYSSGGLVLRAFF.

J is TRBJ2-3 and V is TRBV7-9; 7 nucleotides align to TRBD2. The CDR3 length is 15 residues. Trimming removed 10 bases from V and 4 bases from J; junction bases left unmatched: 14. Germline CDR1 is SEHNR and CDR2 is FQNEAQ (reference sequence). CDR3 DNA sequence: TGTGCCATCACGCCGCACTCCCGGGGGGCAGATACGCAGTATTTT. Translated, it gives CAITPHSRGADTQYF.

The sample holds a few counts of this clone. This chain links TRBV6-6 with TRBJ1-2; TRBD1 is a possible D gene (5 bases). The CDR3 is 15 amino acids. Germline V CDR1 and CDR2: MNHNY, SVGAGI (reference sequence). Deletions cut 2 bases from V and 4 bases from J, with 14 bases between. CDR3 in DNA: TGTGCCAGCAGTTACGGGGGGGACCACAGCTATGGCTACACCTTC. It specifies CASSYGGDHSYGYTF.

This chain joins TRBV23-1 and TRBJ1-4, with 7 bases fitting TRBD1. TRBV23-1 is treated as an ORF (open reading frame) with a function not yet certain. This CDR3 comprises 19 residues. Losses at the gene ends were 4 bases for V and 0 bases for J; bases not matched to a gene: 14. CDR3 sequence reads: CASSPRGNRSLATNEKLFF. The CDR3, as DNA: TGCGCCAGCAGTCCCAGGGGGAACAGATCCCTTGCAACTAATGAAAAACTGTTTTTT.

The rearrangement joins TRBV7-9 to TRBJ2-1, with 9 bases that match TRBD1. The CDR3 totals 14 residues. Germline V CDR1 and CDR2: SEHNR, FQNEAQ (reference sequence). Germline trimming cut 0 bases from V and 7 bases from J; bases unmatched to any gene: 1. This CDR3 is CASSLAGTGNEQFF. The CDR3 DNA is TGTGCCAGCAGCTTAGCGGGGACAGGGAATGAGCAGTTCTTC.